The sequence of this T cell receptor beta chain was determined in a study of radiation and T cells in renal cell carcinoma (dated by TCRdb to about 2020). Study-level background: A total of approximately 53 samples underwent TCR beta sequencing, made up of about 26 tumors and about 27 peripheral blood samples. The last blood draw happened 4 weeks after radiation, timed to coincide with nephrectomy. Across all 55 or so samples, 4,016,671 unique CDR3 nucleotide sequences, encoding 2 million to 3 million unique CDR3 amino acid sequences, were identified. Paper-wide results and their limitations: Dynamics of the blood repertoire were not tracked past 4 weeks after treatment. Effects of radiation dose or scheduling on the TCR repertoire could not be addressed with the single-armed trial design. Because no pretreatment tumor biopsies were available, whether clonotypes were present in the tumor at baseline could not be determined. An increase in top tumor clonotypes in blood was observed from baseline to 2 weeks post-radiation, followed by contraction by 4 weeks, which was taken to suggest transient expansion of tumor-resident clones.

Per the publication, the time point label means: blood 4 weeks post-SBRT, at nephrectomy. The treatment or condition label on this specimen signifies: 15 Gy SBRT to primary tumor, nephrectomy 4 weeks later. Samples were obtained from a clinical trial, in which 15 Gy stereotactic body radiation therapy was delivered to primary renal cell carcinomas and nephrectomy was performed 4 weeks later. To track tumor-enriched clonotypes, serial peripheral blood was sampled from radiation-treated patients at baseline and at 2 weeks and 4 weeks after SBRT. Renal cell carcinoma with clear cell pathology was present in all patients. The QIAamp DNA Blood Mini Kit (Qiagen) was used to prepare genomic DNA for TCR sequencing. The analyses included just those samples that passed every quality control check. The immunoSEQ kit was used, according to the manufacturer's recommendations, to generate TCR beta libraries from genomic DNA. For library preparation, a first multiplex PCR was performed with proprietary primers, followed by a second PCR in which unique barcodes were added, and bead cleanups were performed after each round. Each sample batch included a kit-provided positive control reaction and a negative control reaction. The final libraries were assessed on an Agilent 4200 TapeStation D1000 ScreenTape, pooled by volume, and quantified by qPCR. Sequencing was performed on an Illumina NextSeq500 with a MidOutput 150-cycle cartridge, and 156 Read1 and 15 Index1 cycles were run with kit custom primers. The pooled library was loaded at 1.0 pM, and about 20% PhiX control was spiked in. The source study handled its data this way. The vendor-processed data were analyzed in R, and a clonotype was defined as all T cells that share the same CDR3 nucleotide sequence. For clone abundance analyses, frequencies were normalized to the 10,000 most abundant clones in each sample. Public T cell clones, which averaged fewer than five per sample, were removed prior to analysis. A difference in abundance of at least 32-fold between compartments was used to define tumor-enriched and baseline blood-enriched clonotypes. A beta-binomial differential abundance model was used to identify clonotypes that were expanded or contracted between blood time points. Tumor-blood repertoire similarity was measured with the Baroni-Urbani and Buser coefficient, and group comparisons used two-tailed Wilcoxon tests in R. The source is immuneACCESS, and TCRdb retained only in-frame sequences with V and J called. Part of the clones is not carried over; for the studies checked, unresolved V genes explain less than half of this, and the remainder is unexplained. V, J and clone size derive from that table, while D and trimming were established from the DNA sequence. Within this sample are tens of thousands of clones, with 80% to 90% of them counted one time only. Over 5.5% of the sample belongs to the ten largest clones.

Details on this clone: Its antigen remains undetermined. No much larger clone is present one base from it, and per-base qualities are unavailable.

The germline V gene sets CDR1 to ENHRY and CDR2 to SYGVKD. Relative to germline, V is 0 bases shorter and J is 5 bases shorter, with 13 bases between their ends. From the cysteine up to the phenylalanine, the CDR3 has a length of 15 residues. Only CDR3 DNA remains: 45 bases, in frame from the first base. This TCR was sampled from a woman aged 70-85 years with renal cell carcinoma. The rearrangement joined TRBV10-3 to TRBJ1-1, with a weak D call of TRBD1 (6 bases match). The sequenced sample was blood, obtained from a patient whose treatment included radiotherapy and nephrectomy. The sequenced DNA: TGTGCCATCAGTGAGTCTGGGGGCCCAAATACTGAAGCTTTCTTT. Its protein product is CAISESGGPNTEAFF.